The 17 T cell receptor beta chains below all came from one sample that was sequenced in a study of T cells in Graves' hyperthyroidism and ophthalmopathy. Using RNA transcripts as the source, TCR beta CDR3 regions were amplified. In the first-round RT-PCR of the TCR CDR3, the HTBI primer set was used. MiXCR, run by TCRdb on the multiplex PCR reads, gives a single entry per CDR3 protein. This table holds about half a million distinct CDR3 sequences, approximately 25% found once. The sample taken for sequencing was blood. Source of these receptors: a woman in her 30s with Graves' ophthalmopathy.

Remarks on this clonotype: The CDR3 does not end in the conserved phenylalanine or tryptophan, so this is likely a read error. The chain employs TRBV10-3 and TRBJ1-2; a possible D gene is TRBD1 (6 bases). V was pared by 6 bases and J by 6 bases, with 14 bases between. Germline CDR1 and CDR2: ENHRY and SYGVKD. The CDR3 spans 13 residues. CDR3 region: CAIRGRGVDGYTV. CDR3 DNA: TGTGCCATCAGAGGCAGGGGCGTGGATGGCTACACCGTC.

This clonotype was counted at least ten times. The J gene is TRBJ1-1, the V gene TRBV11-1; D might be TRBD1 (5 bases). The CDR3 is 16 residues long. Trimming removed 4 bases at V and 3 bases at J, with 18 bases between. CDR1 SGHAT and CDR2 FQDESV come from the germline V gene (reference sequence). The CDR3 here is CASSWGQGFGDTEAFF. CDR3 nucleotide sequence: TGTGCCAGCAGCTGGGGCCAAGGGTTCGGAGACACTGAAGCTTTCTTT.

This clonotype was observed at least ten times. The V call is TRBV12-3 or TRBV12-4, the J call TRBJ1-1; D remains unclear. V was pared by 4 bases and J by 0 bases, with 6 bases between. This CDR3 comprises 13 residues. CDR3 residues: CASSSYMNTEAFF. The CDR3 bases are TGTGCCAGCAGTTCCTACATGAACACTGAAGCTTTCTTT.

This clonotype has just a few counts. One end of the junction varies from germline; a read error may be responsible. V and J are TRBV18 and TRBJ2-7; weak D call: TRBD2 (6 bases). The length of the CDR3 is 12 residues. The germline gives CDR1 KGHSH, CDR2 LQKENI. CDR3 bases: TGTGCCAGCTCACCTGTTGATCGGGGGTTGGACTTC. Its translation: CASSPVDRGLDF.

Only a few counts were recorded for this clonotype. The chain carries TRBV20-1 and TRBJ2-2, with D possibly being TRBD1 (6 bases). The V gene's germline CDR1 is DFQATT and CDR2 SNEGSKA (reference sequence). CDR3 size: 15 residues. V lost 0 bases and J 4 bases, leaving 12 bases between the germline ends. Here the CDR3 DNA reads TGCAGTGCTAGAGATATCGACAGGTCCACCGGGGAGCTGTTTTTT. As protein: CSARDIDRSTGELFF.

This clonotype was recorded only once. This sequence joins TRBV7-2 and TRBJ2-2; 12 nucleotides align to TRBD2. CDR3 length equals 15 residues. Germline lookup yields CDR1 SGHTA and CDR2 FQGNSA. The ends lost 5 bases at V and 5 bases at J; junction bases unmatched: 3. CDR3 region: CASSVGLAGTGELFF. CDR3 nucleotide sequence: TGTGCCAGCAGCGTAGGACTAGCGGGAACCGGGGAGCTGTTTTTT.

The chain combines TRBV6-5 with TRBJ1-5; D possibly corresponds to TRBD1 (5 bases). V lost 2 bases to trimming and J lost 9 bases, with 14 bases between them. This CDR3 is built from 14 residues. Looked up from germline, CDR1 is MNHEY and CDR2 is SVGAGI. CDR3 residues: CASSYDSSLGPQHF. The CDR3 DNA reads as TGTGCCAGCAGTTACGACAGTTCCCTTGGGCCCCAGCATTTT.

This clonotype was counted at least ten times. The rearrangement uses TRBV6-5 and TRBJ1-3; D is undetermined. CDR1 and CDR2 from the germline V gene are MNHEY and SVGAGI. CDR3 size: 16 residues. Trimming shortened V by 2 bases and J by 4 bases, and 15 bases separated the two germline ends. CDR3 in amino acids: CASSYDGPETGNTIYF. For the CDR3, the DNA is TGTGCCAGCAGTTACGACGGTCCAGAAACGGGAAACACCATATATTTT.

This clonotype appeared many times. The V and J genes are TRBV2 and TRBJ1-5; D remains unclear. This CDR3 comprises 17 residues. Germline CDR1 reads SNHLY; CDR2 reads FYNNEI. Trimming took off 2 bases at V and 9 bases at J, with 23 bases between the two ends. CDR3 DNA: TGTGCCAGCAGTGAAATCCCTCAAAATCACAGAGAACGGCCCCAGCATTTT. Translation gives CASSEIPQNHRERPQHF.

The chain employs TRBV10-3 and TRBJ2-7, with D uncertain. Germline loops: CDR1 ENHRY, CDR2 SYGVKD. This CDR3 region has 12 residues. V was pared by 10 bases and J by 5 bases, with 15 bases between. The CDR3 spells CASSALENEQYF. The DNA for the CDR3 is TGTGCCAGCTCAGCCCTTGAGAACGAGCAGTACTTC.

This clonotype was seen ten or more times. One end of the junction does not line up with germline, which may come from a read error. CDR3 region: CAIRQGTTYEQYF. The CDR3 DNA reads TGTGCCATCAGGCAGGGGACAACCTACGAACAGTACTTC. V usage is TRBV10-3 and J usage is TRBJ2-7, with D tentatively TRBD1 (6 bases). CDR1 and CDR2 (germline): ENHRY, SYGVKD. This CDR3 is 13 amino acids long.

This chain uses TRBV9 with TRBJ1-1, with D hard to call. This CDR3 is built from 14 residues. With 3 bases removed from V and 0 bases from J, the gap between germline ends came to 9 bases. From germline, CDR1 is SGDLS and CDR2 YYNGEE. In DNA, the CDR3 is TGTGCCAGCAGCGGCCGGGTCATGAACACTGAAGCTTTCTTT. Translation: CASSGRVMNTEAFF.

This clonotype showed up many times. The chain links TRBV5-1 to TRBJ2-5; either TRBD1 or TRBD2 may fit D (6 bases each). V lost 2 bases and J 0 bases, leaving 20 bases between the germline ends. The CDR3 runs to 18 residues. CDR1 and CDR2 (germline): SGHRS, YFSETQ. The CDR3: CASSLDRGPLEYQETQYF. The CDR3, as DNA: TGCGCCAGCAGCTTAGACCGGGGGCCCCTCGAGTACCAAGAGACCCAGTACTTC.

This clonotype appeared many times. The chain has TRBV10-3 and TRBJ2-5; D ambiguous. The length of the CDR3 is 14 residues. Germline-derived CDR1 and CDR2 are ENHRY and SYGVKD. V was shortened by 6 bases and J by 1 base, with 12 bases between the two germline ends. CDR3 coding DNA: TGTGCCATCAGGGACCCCAAGATCCAAGAGACCCAGTACTTC. Translated, it gives CAIRDPKIQETQYF.

Regarding this clonotype: A read error may explain this, as a much larger clone is one base away. The V and J genes are TRBV4-3 and TRBJ2-5, with 11 bases matching TRBD1. V shed 4 bases and J 7 bases; nucleotides not matched to a gene: 8. The CDR3 spans 15 residues. CDR1 is LGHNA, CDR2 YSLEER, per germline. The CDR3 sequence is CASSPGQGATGTQYF. CDR3 bases: TGCGCCAGCAGCCCCGGACAGGGGGCGACGGGGACCCAGTACTTC.

This clonotype was counted many times. The rearrangement links TRBV28 to TRBJ2-7; 7 nucleotides line up with TRBD1. V was clipped by 7 bases and J by 3 bases; unmatched bases: 6. Germline V gene sequence: CDR1 MDHEN, CDR2 SYDVKM. The CDR3 runs to 13 residues. Here the CDR3 reads CASIRAGGYEQYF. DNA for the CDR3: TGTGCCAGCATTCGGGCAGGGGGCTACGAGCAGTACTTC.

Ten or more counts support this clonotype. This rearrangement joins TRBV6-5 to TRBJ1-2; 9 nucleotides align to TRBD1. The V and J ends lost 5 bases and 2 bases, in that order; junction bases with no gene match: 9. The CDR3 is made up of 16 amino acids. Germline CDR1 is MNHEY and CDR2 is SVGAGI. The CDR3 is CASSNGQGHRNYGYTF. CDR3 nucleotides: TGTGCCAGCAGTAACGGACAGGGGCACCGCAACTATGGCTACACCTTC.